The entry below gives a single T cell receptor beta chain sequence along with its context. Amplification yielded TCR beta CDR3 regions, with RNA transcripts as the source. HTBI primers were the set used in a first-round RT-PCR of the TCR CDR3. MiXCR, applied by TCRdb to the multiplex PCR reads, yields one record per CDR3 protein. The data show 490,000 or so distinct CDR3 sequences, with roughly 15% seen just once and 25% to 30% held by the top ten. The data derive from a study of T cells in Graves' hyperthyroidism and ophthalmopathy. The CDR3 loop spans 16 amino acids. The V and J ends lost 5 bases and 4 bases respectively, with 17 bases between them.

Input material: blood. This chain connects TRBV12-3 or TRBV12-4 to TRBJ1-4; maybe TRBD1 (5 bases). The sequence was collected from a woman younger than 45 with Graves' ophthalmopathy. CDR3 DNA: TGTGCCAGCAGTCGCTCTAATGTCGGGGGTAATGAAAAACTGTTTTTT. It translates to CASSRSNVGGNEKLFF.